These 29 T cell receptor beta chains were all obtained from the same sample, sequenced in a study of cytomegalovirus exposure and HLA in healthy donors. Repertoires were generated with immunoSEQ multiplex PCR, while TCRdb's copy carries only in-frame clones and drops some. The table shows more than 95,000 clones, with around 94% occurring only once. Material for sequencing was PBMCs. The receptor source for this set is a woman aged 18 to 35 in good health and CMV-seronegative.

The V and J genes are TRBV6-5 and TRBJ2-1; 9 bases map to TRBD2. J was trimmed by 11 bases and V by 8 bases; bases with no gene match: 13. This CDR3 comprises 14 residues. CDR1 is MNHEY and CDR2 is SVGAGI in the germline V gene. The CDR3: CASAAGGPGIKQFF. DNA of the CDR3: TGTGCCAGCGCCGCGGGAGGGCCCGGGATCAAGCAGTTCTTC.

J is TRBJ2-3 and V is TRBV4-1, with D possibly TRBD2 on 5 matching bases. V was cut by 4 bases and J by 1 base, with 9 bases left in between. This CDR3 region has 14 residues. Germline CDR1 MGHRA, CDR2 YSYEKL. The CDR3 nucleotides are TGCGCCAGCAGCCCCCTAGCCGGCACAGATACGCAGTATTTT. Translated, it gives CASSPLAGTDTQYF.

This clone was counted a few times. The chain uses TRBV5-1 and TRBJ2-1; 11 nucleotides line up with TRBD1. The CDR3 runs 16 residues. The trim removed 0 bases at V and 2 bases at J, leaving 1 base unmatched. CDR1 SGHRS and CDR2 YFSETQ come from the germline V gene. The CDR3 DNA is TGCGCCAGCAGCTTGGAGGGACAGGGGGCCTACAATGAGCAGTTCTTC. Protein sequence: CASSLEGQGAYNEQFF.

The chain carries TRBV18 and TRBJ1-1, with D maybe TRBD1 (5 bases). Germline V lookup: CDR1 KGHSH, CDR2 LQKENI. The CDR3 is 13 residues long. The V end lost 5 bases, the J end lost 10 bases, and 17 bases lay between the germline ends. The CDR3 is CASSTQGREGAFF. In nucleotides, the CDR3 is TGTGCCAGCTCAACGCAGGGTCGCGAAGGAGCTTTCTTT.

The V gene is TRBV4-1, the J gene TRBJ2-7; 7 nucleotides align to TRBD1. The V and J ends lost 1 base and 1 base, in that order; junction bases with no gene match: 4. The V gene's germline CDR1 is MGHRA and CDR2 YSYEKL. This CDR3 comprises 15 residues. The CDR3 region is CASSQAHRGSYEQYF. The CDR3 DNA reads as TGCGCCAGCAGCCAAGCCCACAGGGGTTCCTACGAGCAGTACTTC.

In this sample, this clone turned up once. The chain has TRBV28 and TRBJ1-1; D not resolved. The length of the CDR3 is 14 residues. Deletions cut 2 bases from V and 3 bases from J, with 10 bases between. Germline lookup yields CDR1 MDHEN and CDR2 SYDVKM. The CDR3 reads CASSLTAEHTEAFF. CDR3 in DNA: TGTGCCAGCAGTTTAACGGCGGAACACACTGAAGCTTTCTTT.

This clone was detected a few times. The chain is built from TRBV5-1 and TRBJ2-1; perhaps TRBD2 as D (6 bases). V lost 3 bases, J lost 8 bases, and 12 bases lay in between. Germline V CDR1 and CDR2: SGHRS, YFSETQ. The CDR3 is made up of 13 amino acids. The CDR3 DNA is TGCGCCAGCAGCTCGGGACTGCTTCATGAGCAGTTCTTC. Protein: CASSSGLLHEQFF.

The rearrangement joins TRBV10-2 to TRBJ2-7, with a weak D call TRBD2 (6 bases). The CDR3 sequence is 14 residues long. V was shortened by 5 bases and J by 0 bases, with 11 bases between the two germline ends. The V gene's germline CDR1 is WSHSY and CDR2 SAAADI. The CDR3 nucleotides are TGCGCCAGCAGTCGGAGCGGGTCCTCCTACGAGCAGTACTTC. Translated, it gives CASSRSGSSYEQYF.

J is TRBJ1-4 and V is TRBV4-2; D gene ambiguous. Germline-derived CDR1 and CDR2 are LGHNA and YNFKEQ. V lost 0 bases, J lost 8 bases, and 13 bases lay in between. The CDR3 runs 15 residues. Here the CDR3 reads CASSQDAPAGEKLFF. DNA of the CDR3: TGTGCCAGCAGCCAAGATGCCCCGGCGGGGGAAAAACTGTTTTTT.

This CDR3 is CASLRSGGAYEQFF. The CDR3 bases are TGTGCCAGTCTCCGGAGCGGGGGGGCCTATGAGCAGTTCTTC. This chain connects TRBV7-9 to TRBJ2-1, with 10 bases lining up with TRBD2. Germline V gene data show CDR1 as SEHNR and CDR2 as FQNEAQ (reference sequence). This CDR3 has 14 amino acids. V gave up 9 bases and J gave up 8 bases; unmatched junction bases: 10.

This clone was counted at least ten times. V and J are TRBV28 and TRBJ1-5; D gene uncertain. Germline CDR1 is MDHEN and CDR2 is SYDVKM. Trimming took 4 bases from V and 4 from J, leaving 5 bases between them. This CDR3 is built from 12 residues. The CDR3 reads CASSWQNQPQHF. CDR3 bases: TGTGCCAGCAGTTGGCAGAATCAGCCCCAGCATTTT.

The gene calls are TRBV2 and TRBJ2-1; 7 bases line up with TRBD2. Germline-derived CDR1 and CDR2 are SNHLY and FYNNEI. V was pared by 7 bases and J by 0 bases, with 9 bases of the junction left unmatched. The CDR3 consists of 16 residues. CDR3 protein: CASKGTIKGSYNEQFF. CDR3 coding DNA: TGTGCCAGCAAGGGGACTATCAAGGGCTCCTACAATGAGCAGTTCTTC. Based on the CDR3 plus reference TRBV2 and TRBJ2-1, the full variable domain is EPEVTQTPSHQVTQMGQEVILRCVPISNHLYFYWYRQILGQKVEFLVSFYNNEISEKSEIFDDQFSVERPDGSNFTLKIRSTKLEDSAMYFCASKGTIKGSYNEQFFGPGTRLTVL.

This clone was observed a single time. The chain has TRBV6-5 and TRBJ2-5, with TRBD1 as a possible D gene (5 bases). Germline V gene sequence: CDR1 MNHEY, CDR2 SVGAGI. The CDR3 runs 14 residues. Between the trimmed V and J ends, which lost 4 bases and 5 bases, there was a span of 14 bases. The CDR3 DNA reads as TGTGCCAGCAGTTGGGGCTCCCCCGGGGAGACCCAGTACTTC. Residues: CASSWGSPGETQYF.

V usage is TRBV7-2 and J usage is TRBJ1-2; D is unresolved. CDR1 and CDR2 from the germline V gene are SGHTA and FQGNSA. Trimming took 8 bases from V and 7 from J, leaving 17 bases between them. The CDR3 is 13 amino acids. This chain's CDR3 is CASGQPGSPGYTF. CDR3 DNA sequence: TGTGCCAGCGGGCAGCCAGGATCCCCTGGCTACACCTTC.

The chain links TRBV5-1 to TRBJ1-5; 7 nucleotides align to TRBD1. Germline CDR1 SGHRS, CDR2 YFSETQ. V shed 3 bases and J 3 bases; nucleotides not matched to a gene: 12. This CDR3 is 17 amino acids long. The CDR3 sequence: CASSSGADRAANQPQHF. For the CDR3, the DNA is TGCGCCAGCAGCTCTGGGGCTGACAGGGCGGCCAATCAGCCCCAGCATTTT. The whole variable domain, remainder taken from reference TRBV5-1 and TRBJ1-5, is KAGVTQTPRYLIKTRGQQVTLSCSPISGHRSVSWYQQTPGQGLQFLFEYFSETQRNKGNFPGRFSGRQFSNSRSEMNVSTLELGDSALYLCASSSGADRAANQPQHFGDGTRLSIL.

This chain joins TRBV5-5 and TRBJ1-2; 7 bases are shared with TRBD1. This CDR3 is 14 amino acids long. Germline V gene data show CDR1 as SGHKS and CDR2 as YYEKEE (reference sequence). With 4 bases clipped from V and 7 bases from J, the junction kept 10 bases outside the gene matches. The CDR3 DNA follows: TGTGCCAGCAGCAAGACCTCCGGGACAGCTGGCTACACCTTC. It translates to CASSKTSGTAGYTF. Filled out from reference TRBV5-5 and TRBJ1-2, the complete variable domain reads DAGVTQSPTHLIKTRGQQVTLRCSPISGHKSVSWYQQVLGQGPQFIFQYYEKEERGRGNFPDRFSARQFPNYSSELNVNALLLGDSALYLCASSKTSGTAGYTFGSGTRLTVV.

The rearrangement uses TRBV5-1 and TRBJ2-7, with 8 bases aligning to TRBD1. The junction had 9 bases not matched to a gene; V was cut back by 0 bases and J by 7 bases. Germline lookup yields CDR1 SGHRS and CDR2 YFSETQ. CDR3 length: 15 residues. The CDR3 DNA reads TGCGCCAGCAGCTTGGGGGTGACAGGGGCTATGGAGCAGTACTTC. Amino acid sequence: CASSLGVTGAMEQYF.

This chain joins TRBV27 and TRBJ1-2; D not certain. The CDR3 spans 13 residues. The germline V and J ends were trimmed by 2 bases and 9 bases, with 13 bases remaining between them. Germline lookup yields CDR1 MNHEY and CDR2 SMNVEV (reference sequence). Written as DNA, the CDR3 is TGTGCCAGCAGTTTAGATGAGTCTATGAGCTACACCTTC. It translates to CASSLDESMSYTF.

This chain uses TRBV30 with TRBJ2-5, with 7 bases identical to TRBD1. The CDR3 has 13 residues. Germline values: CDR1 GTSNPN, CDR2 SVGIG (reference sequence). V was pared by 4 bases and J by 7 bases, with 9 bases of the junction left unmatched. The CDR3 loop is CAWTTGDLRTQYF. CDR3 DNA sequence: TGTGCCTGGACCACAGGGGACCTAAGGACCCAGTACTTC.

This clone was observed once. The J gene is TRBJ1-1, the V gene TRBV2, with 7 bases that match TRBD1. V shed 5 bases and J 9 bases; nucleotides not matched to a gene: 18. The germline V gene has CDR1 SNHLY and CDR2 FYNNEI. CDR3 length: 16 residues. The CDR3: CASSTRWTGLQGQAFF. In nucleotides, the CDR3 is TGTGCCAGCAGTACCCGGTGGACAGGCCTACAAGGTCAAGCTTTCTTT.

The chain employs TRBV2 and TRBJ1-1; 7 bases fit TRBD1. This CDR3 spans 14 amino acids. Per germline, CDR1 SNHLY and CDR2 FYNNEI. V trimming: 5 bases; J trimming: 4 bases; junction bases outside the gene matches: 7. In nucleotides, the CDR3 is TGTGCCAGCAGTTACGCCCAGGGGGGCACTGAAGCTTTCTTT. It yields the protein CASSYAQGGTEAFF. Drawing the rest from reference TRBV2 and TRBJ1-1, the complete variable domain is EPEVTQTPSHQVTQMGQEVILRCVPISNHLYFYWYRQILGQKVEFLVSFYNNEISEKSEIFDDQFSVERPDGSNFTLKIRSTKLEDSAMYFCASSYAQGGTEAFFGQGTRLTVV.

The V and J genes are TRBV2 and TRBJ1-2; TRBD1 agrees at 8 bases. The CDR3 consists of 14 residues. CDR1 and CDR2 from the germline V gene are SNHLY and FYNNEI. V shed 8 bases, J shed 4 bases, and the junction held 9 bases outside the gene matches. DNA for the CDR3: TGTGCCAGCCTTGACAGGGGTGAAAGCTATGGCTACACCTTC. Translation: CASLDRGESYGYTF.

The J gene is TRBJ1-1, the V gene TRBV5-6; maybe TRBD1 (5 bases). Trimming stripped 0 bases from V and 5 bases from J, with 20 bases between. The CDR3 consists of 17 residues. Germline CDR1 is SGHDT and CDR2 is YYEEEE. CDR3 residues: CASSLGWYQGRGTEAFF. The CDR3 DNA is TGTGCCAGCAGCTTGGGTTGGTACCAGGGAAGGGGTACTGAAGCTTTCTTT.

The chain is built from TRBV18 and TRBJ2-3; 10 nucleotides align to TRBD2. CDR1 is KGHSH and CDR2 is LQKENI in the germline V gene. V lost 2 bases to trimming and J lost 1 base; unmatched junction nucleotides: 3. This CDR3 has 16 amino acids. CDR3 sequence (DNA): TGTGCCAGCTCACCAGGACTAGCGGAAGGCACAGATACGCAGTATTTT. Its protein is CASSPGLAEGTDTQYF.

The rearrangement uses TRBV27 and TRBJ1-6; TRBD1 agrees at 9 bases. The CDR3 spans 15 residues. V lost 6 bases and J lost 12; bases outside the gene matches: 12. The germline V gene encodes CDR1 MNHEY and CDR2 SMNVEV (reference sequence). CDR3 amino acids: CASSRQGETLRPLHF. The DNA for the CDR3 is TGTGCCAGCAGCAGACAGGGGGAGACCCTTAGACCCCTCCACTTT.

This chain connects TRBV4-1 to TRBJ2-7; TRBD1 is a possible D gene (6 bases). Germline V gene sequence: CDR1 MGHRA, CDR2 YSYEKL. This CDR3 is built from 16 residues. With 1 base removed from V and 3 bases from J, the gap between germline ends came to 16 bases. CDR3 nucleotides: TGCGCCAGCAGCCAAGGCAGGGGACAAACCAACTACGAGCAGTACTTC. This codes for CASSQGRGQTNYEQYF.

The chain carries TRBV5-1 and TRBJ2-1; TRBD2 matches 9 bases. J lost 5 bases, V lost 4 bases, and 7 bases had no gene match. CDR3 size: 15 residues. Germline V gene sequence: CDR1 SGHRS, CDR2 YFSETQ. CDR3 nucleotide sequence: TGCGCCAGCAGCGATTTTGCGGGGGGGCACAATGAGCAGTTCTTC. Its translation: CASSDFAGGHNEQFF.

The chain carries TRBV6-6 and TRBJ2-3; maybe TRBD2 (5 bases). Trimming pared 5 bases from V and 4 bases from J, leaving 13 bases between. This CDR3 has 14 residues. CDR1 is MNHNY and CDR2 is SVGAGI in the germline V gene (reference sequence). The CDR3 spells CASSPPRGADTQYF. CDR3 nucleotides: TGTGCCAGCAGTCCACCCCGGGGAGCAGATACGCAGTATTTT.

The gene calls are TRBV18 and TRBJ1-4; 9 bases map to TRBD1. CDR1 and CDR2 from the germline V gene are KGHSH and LQKENI. The CDR3 length is 13 residues. Trimming cost V 3 bases and J 8 bases; bases outside gene matches: 1. CDR3 sequence reads: CASSPGTGEKLFF. Written as DNA, the CDR3 is TGTGCCAGCTCACCGGGGACAGGGGAAAAACTGTTTTTT.